A selection of T cell receptor beta chains follows, all from one sample in a study of T cell responses to AZD1222 COVID-19 vaccine. Generated by immunoSEQ multiplex PCR, the TCRdb table keeps only in-frame clones and is missing some. Altogether 160,000 or so clones are present, roughly nine tenths being singletons, with the ten largest covering around 1.8%. The specimen comprised peripheral blood, sampled on day 0 of AZD1222 vaccination. The receptors were gathered from an adult in good health. CDR3s include the opening cysteine and the closing phenylalanine or tryptophan. The D gene is left open where the match is weak. Size is omitted from some rows. Given values are once, few, many or a class for expanded clones.

TRBV9	TRBD1	TRBJ1-2	few	CASSAHDRVSNGYTF	TGTGCCAGCAGCGCGCATGACAGGGTCTCCAATGGCTACACCTTC
TRBV6-2/TRBV6-3	.	TRBJ1-1	.	CASSYRAHTEAFF	TGTGCCAGCAGTTACCGGGCCCACACTGAAGCTTTCTTT
TRBV29-1	.	TRBJ1-1	.	CSVVRSPTEAFF	TGCAGCGTTGTCAGGTCCCCCACTGAAGCTTTCTTT
TRBV5-4	.	TRBJ1-1	.	CASSLFQMNTEAFF	TGTGCCAGCAGCTTGTTTCAGATGAACACTGAAGCTTTCTTT
TRBV5-1	.	TRBJ2-2	.	CASSGGAFTGELFF	TGCGCCAGCAGCGGAGGCGCGTTCACCGGGGAGCTGTTTTTT
TRBV7-3	TRBD1	TRBJ2-2	.	CASSSRDRAANTGELFF	TGTGCCAGCAGCTCCCGGGACAGGGCGGCGAACACCGGGGAGCTGTTTTTT
TRBV24-1	.	TRBJ1-2	.	CATSEKAFNYGYTF	TGTGCCACCAGTGAGAAGGCCTTTAACTATGGCTACACCTTC
TRBV6-1	.	TRBJ2-5	.	CASSEWGGQGETQYF	TGTGCCAGCAGTGAATGGGGGGGGCAGGGAGAGACCCAGTACTTC
TRBV6-1	TRBD1	TRBJ2-2	.	CASSEGTGATGELFF	TGTGCCAGCAGTGAAGGGACAGGGGCCACCGGGGAGCTGTTTTTT
TRBV28	.	TRBJ1-5	.	CASETAINQPQHF	TGTGCCAGCGAGACAGCAATCAATCAGCCCCAGCATTTT
TRBV4-3	TRBD1	TRBJ2-2	.	CASSPRQGNTGELFF	TGCGCCAGCAGCCCTCGACAGGGTAACACCGGGGAGCTGTTTTTT
TRBV28	.	TRBJ1-1	.	CASISGAGGTEAFF	TGTGCCAGCATCAGCGGGGCTGGGGGCACTGAAGCTTTCTTT
TRBV6-2/TRBV6-3	TRBD1	TRBJ2-3	.	CASSSGQGVTDTQYF	TGTGCCAGCAGTTCCGGACAGGGGGTGACAGATACGCAGTATTTT